Listed here are 10 T cell receptor beta chains from one sample, sequenced in a study of brain T cells in children with intractable seizures. Sequencing was limited to surgery cases with top T cell transcript signatures in brain tissue. Sequencing was performed with immunoSEQ multiplex PCR; in TCRdb, only in-frame clones are kept and a portion is missing. The table has some 4,000 clones, over 60% seen once. Sequencing used resected brain tissue, obtained at surgery. The source is a girl aged 2 to 10 with Rasmussen encephalitis and intractable seizures.

This chain joins TRBV2 and TRBJ2-7; unclear D gene. CDR3 length: 11 amino acids. V shed 3 bases and J shed 6 bases, with 6 bases lying between them. The germline CDR1 and CDR2 sequences are SNHLY and FYNNEI. CDR3 sequence: CASSDLGEQYF. CDR3 in DNA: TGTGCCAGCAGTGATTTGGGCGAGCAGTACTTC.

This clone has only a few counts. This chain uses TRBV6-5 with TRBJ1-5, with D possibly being TRBD1 (6 bases). Germline V gene sequence: CDR1 MNHEY, CDR2 SVGAGI. The CDR3 covers 13 residues. CDR3 in amino acids: CATDRTSNQPQHF. In DNA form, the CDR3 reads TGTGCTACAGACAGGACTAGCAATCAGCCCCAGCATTTT.

This chain joins TRBV2 and TRBJ1-2; D gene unclear. V lost 2 bases and J 3 bases, leaving 7 bases between the germline ends. Looked up from germline, CDR1 is SNHLY and CDR2 is FYNNEI. The CDR3 consists of 13 residues. CDR3 in DNA: TGTGCCAGCAGTGAACGGGGTTACTATGGCTACACCTTC. It translates to CASSERGYYGYTF.

The V and J genes are TRBV9 and TRBJ2-3; the D gene is possibly TRBD1 (5 bases). There are 14 residues in the CDR3. V lost 4 bases, J lost 4 bases, and 13 bases lay in between. Germline loops: CDR1 SGDLS, CDR2 YYNGEE. The CDR3 sequence is CASSPQTAPDTQYF. The CDR3 DNA is TGTGCCAGCAGCCCCCAGACAGCGCCAGATACGCAGTATTTT. Supplemented by reference TRBV9 and TRBJ2-3, the full variable domain reads DSGVTQTPKHLITATGQRVTLRCSPRSGDLSVYWYQQSLDQGLQFLIQYYNGEERAKGNILERFSAQQFPDLHSELNLSSLELGDSALYFCASSPQTAPDTQYFGPGTRLTVL.

This clone is a singleton in its sample. The chain has TRBV3-1 (or the pseudogene TRBV3-2) and TRBJ2-7; 12 nucleotides match TRBD2. Germline CDR1 LGHDT, CDR2 YNNKEL (reference sequence). V shed 7 bases, J shed 0 bases, and the junction held 1 base outside the gene matches. This CDR3 has 14 residues. The CDR3 bases are TGTGCCAGCAAGACTAGCGGGGGCTCCTACGAGCAGTACTTC. This encodes CASKTSGGSYEQYF.

This clone was found a few times. The J gene is TRBJ2-7, the V gene TRBV7-9, with TRBD1 as a possible D gene (6 bases). This CDR3 contains 14 residues. Germline CDR1 reads SEHNR; CDR2 reads FQNEAQ (reference sequence). Trimming cost V 8 bases and J 5 bases, with 19 bases left between them. The DNA of the CDR3 is TGTGCCAGCCAAGGCAACCAGGGGTTCGACGAGCAGTACTTC. Translating it yields CASQGNQGFDEQYF.

J is TRBJ2-7 and V is TRBV5-1, with TRBD2 identical over 7 bases. The CDR3 has 16 amino acids. The J segment lost 2 bases and the V segment lost 2 bases, leaving 10 bases of the junction unmatched. Germline CDR1 reads SGHRS; CDR2 reads YFSETQ. CDR3 nucleotide sequence: TGCGCCAGCAGCTTTGGAGGACGGGAGGCGGCCTACGAGCAGTACTTC. This encodes CASSFGGREAAYEQYF.

The rearrangement links TRBV18 to TRBJ1-6; D uncertain. This CDR3 is built from 9 residues. The V and J ends lost 6 bases and 14 bases respectively, with 5 bases between them. The germline V gene encodes CDR1 KGHSH and CDR2 LQKENI. The CDR3 bases are TGTGCCAGCTCGGGAACCCTCCACTTT. This encodes CASSGTLHF.

V is TRBV6-6 and J is TRBJ1-3; 9 nucleotides align to TRBD1. V trimming: 2 bases; J trimming: 2 bases; junction bases outside the gene matches: 1. This CDR3 comprises 15 residues. Germline loops: CDR1 MNHNY, CDR2 SVGAGI (reference sequence). CDR3 sequence reads: CASSYRQGAGNTIYF. The CDR3, as DNA: TGTGCCAGCAGTTACCGACAGGGGGCTGGAAACACCATATATTTT.

The chain recombines TRBV6-5 with TRBJ1-1, with 10 bases aligning to TRBD1. The CDR3 loop spans 15 amino acids. Looked up from germline, CDR1 is MNHEY and CDR2 is SVGAGI. V lost 6 bases to trimming and J lost 7 bases; unmatched junction nucleotides: 11. The CDR3 here is CASRPRDRGRGEAFF. The CDR3 DNA is TGTGCCAGCAGGCCTCGGGACAGGGGAAGGGGTGAAGCTTTCTTT.